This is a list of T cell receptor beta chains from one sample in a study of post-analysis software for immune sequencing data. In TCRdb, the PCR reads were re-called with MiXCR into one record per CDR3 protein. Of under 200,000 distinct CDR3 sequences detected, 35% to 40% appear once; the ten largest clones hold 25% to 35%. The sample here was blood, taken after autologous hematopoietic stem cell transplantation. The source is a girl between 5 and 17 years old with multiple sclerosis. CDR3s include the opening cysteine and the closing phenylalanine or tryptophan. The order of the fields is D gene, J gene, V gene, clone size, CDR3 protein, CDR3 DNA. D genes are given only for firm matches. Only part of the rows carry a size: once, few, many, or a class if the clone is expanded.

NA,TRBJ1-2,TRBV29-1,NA,CSAERSAPYGYTF,TGCAGCGCTGAGAGGTCGGCCCCCTATGGCTACACCTTC
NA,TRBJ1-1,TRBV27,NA,CASSFLRGQGNTEAFF,TGTGCCAGCAGTTTTCTAAGGGGTCAGGGGAACACTGAAGCTTTCTTT
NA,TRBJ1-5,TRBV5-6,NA,CASSLYHSNQPQHF,TGTGCCAGCAGCTTGTACCATAGCAATCAGCCCCAGCATTTT
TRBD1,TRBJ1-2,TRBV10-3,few,CAITSMTGSYGYTF,TGTGCCATCACCTCCATGACAGGGTCCTATGGCTACACCTTC
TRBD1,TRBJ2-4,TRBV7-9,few,CASSPRQGGWAKNIQYF,TGTGCCAGCAGCCCGAGACAGGGCGGGTGGGCCAAAAACATTCAGTACTTC
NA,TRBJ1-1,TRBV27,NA,CASTMGKGVTEAFF,TGTGCCAGCACCATGGGAAAGGGAGTGACTGAAGCTTTCTTT
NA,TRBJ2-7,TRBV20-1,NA,CSARRASQVSCEQYF,TGCAGTGCTAGACGGGCTAGCCAGGTTTCCTGCGAGCAGTACTTC
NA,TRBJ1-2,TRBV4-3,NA,CASSQEEGSGYTF,TGCGCCAGCAGCCAAGAGGAGGGGTCTGGCTACACCTTC
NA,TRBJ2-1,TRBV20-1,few,CSASVTYNEQFF,TGCAGTGCTAGCGTAACCTACAATGAGCAGTTCTTC
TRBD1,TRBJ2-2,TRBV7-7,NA,CASSWDRESGELFF,TGTGCTAGCAGCTGGGACAGGGAATCCGGGGAGCTGTTTTTT